A single sample gave rise to the 17 T cell receptor beta chains below, sequenced in a study of T cells after posttransplantation cyclophosphamide. The data were produced by immunoSEQ multiplex PCR, yet TCRdb's version contains in-frame clones alone and is incomplete. The profile covers approximately 34,000 clones, none occurring a single time. The sequenced sample consisted of PBMCs. These receptors were taken from a woman aged 50 to 65 in good health and a related stem cell transplant donor.

This clone was observed many times. The rearrangement uses TRBV5-4 and TRBJ2-3; 7 positions match TRBD2. V lost 4 bases and J lost 4; bases outside the gene matches: 6. The V gene's germline CDR1 is SGHNT and CDR2 YYREEE (reference sequence). The CDR3 extends over 14 amino acids. The CDR3 here is CASSPRGRADTQYF. The DNA of the CDR3 is TGTGCCAGCAGCCCGCGGGGGAGGGCAGATACGCAGTATTTT.

This clone was observed at least ten times. The chain combines TRBV6-2 or TRBV6-3 with TRBJ2-7, with TRBD2 matching over 7 bases. Losses at the gene ends were 2 bases for V and 6 bases for J; bases not matched to a gene: 4. Germline lookup yields CDR1 MNHEY and CDR2 SVGEGT. This CDR3 spans 13 amino acids. The CDR3 protein is CASSYGGEGEQYF. In DNA form, the CDR3 reads TGTGCCAGCAGTTACGGAGGGGAGGGCGAGCAGTACTTC.

This clone was detected many times. The CDR3 region is CASSLTLAGETQYF. Written as DNA, the CDR3 is TGTGCCAGCAGCTTAACCCTAGCTGGGGAGACCCAGTACTTC. The chain links TRBV7-9 to TRBJ2-5, with a possible D match to TRBD2 (5 bases). The CDR3 is 14 amino acids. V was trimmed by 2 bases and J by 5 bases, leaving 12 bases between them. CDR1 and CDR2 from the germline V gene are SEHNR and FQNEAQ (reference sequence). The full variable domain, rest sourced from reference TRBV7-9 and TRBJ2-5, is DTGVSQNPRHKITKRGQNVTFRCDPISEHNRLYWYRQTLGQGPEFLTYFQNEAQLEKSRLLSDRFSAERPKGSFSTLEIQRTEQGDSAMYLCASSLTLAGETQYFGPGTRLLVL.

This clone was recorded at least ten times. This chain joins TRBV6-6 and TRBJ2-6; 11 nucleotides line up with TRBD1. The CDR3 spans 16 residues. The J segment lost 7 bases and the V segment lost 4 bases, leaving 6 bases of the junction unmatched. Germline V gene sequence: CDR1 MNHNY, CDR2 SVGAGI (reference sequence). The CDR3 coding sequence is TGTGCCAGCAGTTCCGGGGGACAGGGGGGAGCCAACGTCCTGACTTTC. Its translation: CASSSGGQGGANVLTF.

This clone was seen many times. The chain has TRBV27 and TRBJ2-5, with D possibly matching TRBD1 (5 bases). Trimming left V 2 bases short and J 5 bases short, with 12 bases between. Germline assignment: CDR1 MNHEY and CDR2 SMNVEV (reference sequence). This CDR3 is 14 amino acids long. The chain's CDR3 is CASSLINRRETQYF. The CDR3 DNA sequence: TGTGCCAGCAGTTTAATCAACAGGCGGGAGACCCAGTACTTC.

In this sample, this clone turned up many times. The chain employs TRBV10-3 and TRBJ2-1; D might be TRBD1 (5 bases). Germline CDR1 ENHRY, CDR2 SYGVKD. There are 13 residues in the CDR3. The V end lost 5 bases, the J end lost 7 bases, and 12 bases lay between the germline ends. The CDR3 region is CAISPLGVNEQFF. The DNA of the CDR3 is TGTGCCATCAGTCCGCTAGGGGTGAATGAGCAGTTCTTC.

This clone was seen ten or more times. V and J are TRBV7-2 and TRBJ1-4, with D unclear. CDR1 SGHTA and CDR2 FQGNSA come from the germline V gene. V shed 4 bases and J shed 9 bases, with 12 bases lying between them. There are 13 residues in the CDR3. This CDR3 is CASSSSPGKKLFF. The CDR3, as DNA: TGTGCCAGCAGCTCCTCCCCAGGAAAAAAACTGTTTTTT.

This clone was seen repeatedly, ten times or more. The chain recombines TRBV12-3 or TRBV12-4 with TRBJ2-2; weak D call: TRBD2 (5 bases). The CDR3 is 14 residues long. Deletions cut 8 bases from V and 1 base from J, with 11 bases between. For the CDR3, the DNA is TGTGCCAGCCGTTCCGCGGGGAACACCGGGGAGCTGTTTTTT. The encoded protein is CASRSAGNTGELFF.

This clone was detected many times. The chain combines TRBV7-3 with TRBJ2-7; D assignment may be TRBD1 or TRBD2 (5 bases each). CDR1 and CDR2 from the germline V gene are SGHTA and FQGTGA. The CDR3 has 14 amino acids. Trimming stripped 3 bases from V and 0 bases from J, with 9 bases between. CDR3 DNA sequence: TGTGCCAGCAGCTTCGAGGGGAGCTCCTACGAGCAGTACTTC. This sequence encodes CASSFEGSSYEQYF.

This clone was recorded many times. This CDR3 is CASSLLTSGRADSYNEQFF. CDR3 DNA: TGTGCCAGCAGCCTCCTGACTAGCGGGAGGGCCGACTCCTACAATGAGCAGTTCTTC. The chain links TRBV13 to TRBJ2-1; 14 nucleotides agree with TRBD2. V was pared by 5 bases and J by 0 bases, with 9 bases of the junction left unmatched. Germline values: CDR1 PRHDT, CDR2 FYEKMQ (reference sequence). This CDR3 region has 19 residues.

This clone was counted between two and nine times. The chain is built from TRBV11-2 and TRBJ1-2; 8 nucleotides match TRBD1. CDR1 SGHAT and CDR2 FQNNGV come from the germline V gene. V lost 4 bases to trimming and J lost 4 bases; unmatched junction nucleotides: 5. This CDR3 is built from 14 residues. CDR3 amino acids: CASSSRQGSYGYTF. The CDR3 DNA reads TGTGCCAGCAGCTCTCGACAGGGGAGCTATGGCTACACCTTC.

This clone was observed many times. The chain is built from TRBV14 and TRBJ2-7; perhaps TRBD2 as D (5 bases). Trimming removed 4 bases from V and 3 bases from J, with 13 bases in between. Germline V CDR1 and CDR2: SGHDN, FVKESK. This CDR3 contains 14 residues. CDR3 protein: CASSRTLALYEQYF. The CDR3 coding sequence is TGTGCCAGCAGCCGGACTCTGGCCCTCTACGAGCAGTACTTC.

This clone was observed many times. The rearrangement uses TRBV2 and TRBJ1-4; 7 bases agree with TRBD1. Per the germline V gene, CDR1 is SNHLY and CDR2 is FYNNEI. The ends lost 6 bases at V and 6 bases at J; junction bases unmatched: 7. The CDR3 is 14 residues long. CDR3 in amino acids: CASRATGAYEKLFF. The CDR3 coding sequence is TGTGCCAGCAGGGCAACAGGGGCCTATGAAAAACTGTTTTTT.

This clone was seen ten or more times. The gene calls are TRBV7-3 and TRBJ1-1; no firm D call. Germline CDR1 and CDR2: SGHTA and FQGTGA. V was cut by 5 bases and J by 1 base, with 8 bases left in between. This CDR3 is built from 13 residues. The CDR3 DNA is TGTGCCAGCAGCACCTCGGGGAACACTGAAGCTTTCTTT. This translates into CASSTSGNTEAFF. Supplemented by reference TRBV7-3 and TRBJ1-1, the full variable domain reads GAGVSQTPSNKVTEKGKYVELRCDPISGHTALYWYRQSLGQGPEFLIYFQGTGAADDSGLPNDRFFAVRPEGSVSTLKIQRTERGDSAVYLCASSTSGNTEAFFGQGTRLTVV.

There are many counts of this clone. This chain joins TRBV12-3 or TRBV12-4 and TRBJ1-1, with TRBD1 as a possible D gene (6 bases). Trimming left V 6 bases short and J 0 bases short, with 17 bases between. This CDR3 region has 16 residues. In DNA, the CDR3 is TGTGCCAGCAGGCGTCAGGGGTACATCATGAACACTGAAGCTTTCTTT. Translating gives CASRRQGYIMNTEAFF.

This clone has a count of ten or more. The J gene is TRBJ1-3, the V gene TRBV15; 8 bases line up with TRBD1. Germline CDR1 LNHNV, CDR2 YYDKDF (reference sequence). The ends lost 1 base at V and 10 bases at J; junction bases unmatched: 12. This CDR3 comprises 16 residues. CDR3 region: CATSRGVRDRHGTIYF. CDR3 nucleotide sequence: TGTGCCACCAGCAGAGGGGTCCGGGACAGGCACGGAACCATATATTTT.

This clone has a count of ten or more. The gene calls are TRBV28 and TRBJ1-4; the D gene is possibly TRBD1 (6 bases). Germline loops: CDR1 MDHEN, CDR2 SYDVKM. The germline V and J ends were trimmed by 7 bases and 8 bases, with 14 bases remaining between them. CDR3 length equals 13 residues. As DNA, the CDR3 is TGTGCCAGCATGTGGGAGGGGGACGAAAAACTGTTTTTT. Translated, it gives CASMWEGDEKLFF. The complete variable domain, with remaining parts taken from reference TRBV28 and TRBJ1-4, reads DVKVTQSSRYLVKRTGEKVFLECVQDMDHENMFWYRQDPGLGLRLIYFSYDVKMKEKGDIPEGYSVSREKKERFSLILESASTNQTSMYLCASMWEGDEKLFFGSGTQLSVL.